What follows describes a single T cell receptor beta chain. The target of this receptor is not known. The input lacks base qualities; no much larger clone sits a single base away. The source of the sample is a study of T cell changes during pregnancy in multiple sclerosis (dated by TCRdb to the late 2010s). Concerning the study at large: The study looked at changes in the T cell repertoire across pregnancy in women with multiple sclerosis.

The protocol used for the library was the immunoSEQ multiplex PCR assay. In its TCRdb copy, this immuneACCESS table keeps in-frame sequences only and misses some clones. Where compared with another copy, unresolved V genes explain less than half of these, and the others have no known cause. This sample comprises about 36,000 clones, roughly 91% of them detected only once. 0.45% to 0.5% of the sample lies in the top ten. Including cysteine and phenylalanine, the CDR3 has 15 amino acids. Only CDR3 DNA remains: 45 bases, in frame from the first base. Based on the germline V gene, the CDR1 and CDR2 sequences are MDHEN and SYDVKM. Unmatched junction bases come to 11, with V trimmed by 7 bases and J by 5 bases.

The chain was built from TRBV28 and TRBJ2-5, with TRBD2 matching 9 junction bases. Material: CD4+ T cells from peripheral blood mononuclear cells, obtained in the second trimester of pregnancy. The sequence came from a female donor in good health, enrolled as a control in a pregnancy study. CDR3 sequence: CASTQTGTSQETQYF. The sequence in DNA is TGTGCCAGCACCCAGACCGGGACTAGCCAGGAGACCCAGTACTTC.